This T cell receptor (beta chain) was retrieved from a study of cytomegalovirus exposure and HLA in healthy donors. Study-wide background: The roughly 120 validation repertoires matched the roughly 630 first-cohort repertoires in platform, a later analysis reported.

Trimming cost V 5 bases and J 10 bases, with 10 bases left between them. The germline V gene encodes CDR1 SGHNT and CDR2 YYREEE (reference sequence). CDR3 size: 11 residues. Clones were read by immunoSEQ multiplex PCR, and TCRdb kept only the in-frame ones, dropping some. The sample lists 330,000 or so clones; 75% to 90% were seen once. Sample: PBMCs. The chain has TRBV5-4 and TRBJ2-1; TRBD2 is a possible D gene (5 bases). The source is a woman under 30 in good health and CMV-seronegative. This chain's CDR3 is CASRGSTEQFF. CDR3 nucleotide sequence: TGTGCCAGCAGGGGGAGTACCGAGCAGTTCTTC.